Listed below are T cell receptor beta chains from one sample, sequenced in a study of memory CD4+ T cells and cytomegalovirus serostatus. Data came from immunoSEQ multiplex PCR; TCRdb stores just in-frame clones and leaves some out. Among 45,000 to 55,000 clones listed, roughly 72% were seen once. The specimen was memory CD4+ T cells from blood. The origin of the receptors is an adult in good health and CMV-seronegative. The CDR3 runs from the conserved cysteine through the conserved F or W. Each record gives: J gene, V gene, D gene, clone size, CDR3 DNA, CDR3 protein. D genes are given only for firm matches. Clone sizes are given selectively: once, few, many, or a class where the clone is expanded.

TRBJ1-5 | TRBV7-9 | - | once | TGTGCCAGCAGCTTAGGGGGGGTGGGCAATCAGCCCCAGCATTTT | CASSLGGVGNQPQHF
TRBJ1-5 | TRBV7-6 | - | - | TGTGCCAGCAGCTTGGACAGTACTAGCAATCAGCCCCAGCATTTT | CASSLDSTSNQPQHF
TRBJ1-6 | TRBV9 | TRBD1 | few | TGTGCCAGCAGCGCAGGACAGGTTTATTCACCCCTCCACTTT | CASSAGQVYSPLHF
TRBJ1-2 | TRBV18 | TRBD1 | few | TGTGCCAGCTCACCCGGACAGGGGGCAGGATATGGCTACACCTTC | CASSPGQGAGYGYTF
TRBJ1-5 | TRBV4-1 | - | - | TGCGCCAGCAGCCAAGAAGCGAGTTTCTTTGGCAATCAGCCCCAGCATTTT | CASSQEASFFGNQPQHF
TRBJ1-5 | TRBV19 | - | - | TGTGCCAGCGTTACAGGACACTATAGCAATCAGCCCCAGCATTTT | CASVTGHYSNQPQHF
TRBJ2-3 | TRBV7-2 | - | - | TGTGCCAGCAGCTCCCGAGGCAAGGGGGCAGATACGCAGTATTTT | CASSSRGKGADTQYF
TRBJ1-5 | TRBV27 | - | - | TGTGCCAGCAGTTATGGGGCTCTCGGTCAGCCCCAGCATTTT | CASSYGALGQPQHF
TRBJ2-7 | TRBV10-3 | - | - | TGTGCCATCAGTGACGGCAGCGTCTACGAGCAGTACTTC | CAISDGSVYEQYF
TRBJ1-5 | TRBV2 | - | - | TGTGCCAGCAGTGTTATGGGCGGTCAGCCCCAGCATTTT | CASSVMGGQPQHF
TRBJ1-1 | TRBV6-5 | TRBD1 | - | TGTGCCAGCAGACGAATGACAGGGGTGTGGACTGAAGCTTTCTTT | CASRRMTGVWTEAFF
TRBJ2-7 | TRBV14 | TRBD2 | once | TGTGCCAGCAGCAGAGGACTAGCGGGATCCTACGAGCAGTACTTC | CASSRGLAGSYEQYF
TRBJ1-6 | TRBV6-6 | - | - | TGTGCCAGCAGTTACGGGACAAACAGCCTTAATTCACCCCTCCACTTT | CASSYGTNSLNSPLHF
TRBJ2-2 | TRBV27 | TRBD1 | - | TGTGCCAGCAGTTCTCCCGCCGGGACAGGGGGTGGCGGGGAGCTGTTTTTT | CASSSPAGTGGGGELFF
TRBJ1-1 | TRBV6-1 | - | medium-sized | TGTGCCAGCAGAGGGACGGTGATTATGAACACTGAAGCTTTCTTT | CASRGTVIMNTEAFF
TRBJ2-3 | TRBV5-5 | - | - | TGTGCCAGCAGCTTTCTCAGTGCGGGCACAGATACGCAGTATTTT | CASSFLSAGTDTQYF
TRBJ1-4 | TRBV4-3 | - | - | TGCGCCAGCAGCCAAGGCCGGGCGGGACAATTTAATGAAAAACTGTTTTTT | CASSQGRAGQFNEKLFF
TRBJ2-5 | TRBV5-4 | - | - | TGTGCCAGCAGCTTGGGAGACACCCAAGAGACCCAGTACTTC | CASSLGDTQETQYF
TRBJ1-4 | TRBV30 | TRBD1 | - | TGTGCCTGGAGGCGACAGGGGGCCCATGAAAAACTGTTTTTT | CAWRRQGAHEKLFF
TRBJ1-5 | TRBV28 | - | - | TGTGCCAGCACCTCAGGGTTGGGATCACATCAGCCCCAGCATTTT | CASTSGLGSHQPQHF
TRBJ2-2 | TRBV28 | TRBD1 | - | TGTGCCAGCAGTTTATCGGACAGGGAGGCCGGGGAGCTGTTTTTT | CASSLSDREAGELFF
TRBJ2-4 | TRBV9 | TRBD2 | once | TGTGCCAGCAGCGTAGCTTCCAGCGGGGGGGCCTTAGCCAAAAACATTCAGTACTTC | CASSVASSGGALAKNIQYF
TRBJ1-1 | TRBV7-2 | TRBD1 | - | TGTGCCAGCAGACAAATGCTGGGACAGCCTGAAGCTTTCTTT | CASRQMLGQPEAFF
TRBJ2-7 | TRBV5-4 | TRBD2 | - | TGTGCCAGCAGCCCCCCGCGGGGGAGCTCCTACGAGCAGTACTTC | CASSPPRGSSYEQYF
TRBJ1-3 | TRBV5-1 | - | - | TGCGCCAGCAGGGGGATGGCTGGAAACACCATATATTTT | CASRGMAGNTIYF
TRBJ2-7 | TRBV28 | - | - | TGTGCCAGCAGTTTAAAGAGGGCCCCCTACGAGCAGTACTTC | CASSLKRAPYEQYF
TRBJ2-5 | TRBV28 | - | - | TGTGCCAGCAGTATACAGGGAGTACTCGAGACCCAGTACTTC | CASSIQGVLETQYF
TRBJ1-4 | TRBV15 | - | - | TGTGCCACCAGCAGAGCAACAGGGTGGAATGAAAAACTGTTTTTT | CATSRATGWNEKLFF
TRBJ1-2 | TRBV19 | TRBD1 | few | TGTGCCAGTAGTATTCGGGACAGTAACTATGGCTACACCTTC | CASSIRDSNYGYTF
TRBJ2-7 | TRBV2 | TRBD1 | medium-sized | TGTGCCAGCAGGAGGGACAGAGTCTACGAGCAGTACTTC | CASRRDRVYEQYF
TRBJ2-1 | TRBV7-2 | TRBD1 | - | TGTGCCAGCAGCATACACAGGGGAATGGACAATGAGCAGTTCTTC | CASSIHRGMDNEQFF
TRBJ1-3 | TRBV5-6 | - | - | TGTGCCAGCAGCTTATTAGGACAGCAGAGCTCTGGAAACACCATATATTTT | CASSLLGQQSSGNTIYF
TRBJ2-3 | TRBV29-1 | - | - | TGCAGCGTTGAAGACGATGGGGCGGGAACGCAGTATTTT | CSVEDDGAGTQYF
TRBJ1-3 | TRBV28 | TRBD1 | - | TGTGCCAGCAGTTTACCACAGGGGACTGCCGGAAACACCATATATTTT | CASSLPQGTAGNTIYF
TRBJ1-5 | TRBV18 | - | - | TGTGCCAGCTCACCGCAGGGTGCCAATCAGCCCCAGCATTTT | CASSPQGANQPQHF
TRBJ2-4 | TRBV10-1 | TRBD1 | - | TGCGCCAGCAGTGACCCCCGGACAGGGGGAGGAAACATTCAGTACTTC | CASSDPRTGGGNIQYF
TRBJ2-1 | TRBV7-2 | TRBD2 | - | TGTGCCAGCAGCTTAACGAGCGGGGCCCTAAATGGTCGGTTCTTC | CASSLTSGALNGRFF
TRBJ2-7 | TRBV19 | TRBD1 | - | TGTGCCAGTAGTTCCGAGACAGGGGTCTCCTACGAGCAGTACTTC | CASSSETGVSYEQYF
TRBJ1-1 | TRBV19 | - | - | TGTGCCAGTAGTATGCCAAATTGGGCCTCTGAAGCTTTCTTT | CASSMPNWASEAFF
TRBJ1-3 | TRBV25-1 | - | - | TGTGCCAGCACGCCTACTGGAAACACCATATATTTT | CASTPTGNTIYF
TRBJ1-5 | TRBV5-4 | TRBD1 | few | TGTGCCAGCAGCGAACACCCAGGGGGCGATCAGCCCCAGCATTTT | CASSEHPGGDQPQHF
TRBJ1-2 | TRBV19 | - | - | TGTGCCAGTAAACAGGACAGCTTAGATGGCTACACCTTC | CASKQDSLDGYTF
TRBJ2-3 | TRBV10-3 | - | - | TGTGCCATCAGTGAGGATGGAGGGGGGGCCAAGGATACGCAGTATTTT | CAISEDGGGAKDTQYF